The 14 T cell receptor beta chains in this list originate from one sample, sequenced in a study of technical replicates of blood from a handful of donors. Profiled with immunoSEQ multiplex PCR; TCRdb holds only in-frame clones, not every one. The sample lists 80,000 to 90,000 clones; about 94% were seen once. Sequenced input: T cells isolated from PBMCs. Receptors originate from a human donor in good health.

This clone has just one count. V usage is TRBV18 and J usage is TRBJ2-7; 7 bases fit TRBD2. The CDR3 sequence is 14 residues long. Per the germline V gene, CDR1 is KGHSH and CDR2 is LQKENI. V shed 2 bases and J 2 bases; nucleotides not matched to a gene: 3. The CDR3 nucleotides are TGTGCCAGCTCACCATCCGGGACTACCTACGAGCAGTACTTC. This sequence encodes CASSPSGTTYEQYF.

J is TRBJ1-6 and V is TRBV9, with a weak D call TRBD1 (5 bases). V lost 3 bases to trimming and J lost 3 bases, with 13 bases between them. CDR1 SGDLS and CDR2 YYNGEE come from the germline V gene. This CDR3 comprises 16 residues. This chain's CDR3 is CASSAAGKRYNSPLHF. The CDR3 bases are TGTGCCAGCAGCGCCGCAGGGAAGCGCTATAATTCACCCCTCCACTTT.

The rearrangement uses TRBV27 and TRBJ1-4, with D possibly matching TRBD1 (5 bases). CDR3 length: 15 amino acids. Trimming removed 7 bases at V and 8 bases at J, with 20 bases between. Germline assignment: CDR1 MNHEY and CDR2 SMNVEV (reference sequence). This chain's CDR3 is CASTRMGQEREKLFF. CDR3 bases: TGTGCCAGCACCCGAATGGGGCAGGAACGCGAAAAACTGTTTTTT. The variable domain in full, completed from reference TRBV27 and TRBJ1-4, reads EAQVTQNPRYLITVTGKKLTVTCSQNMNHEYMSWYRQDPGLGLRQIYYSMNVEVTDKGDVPEGYKVSRKEKRNFPLILESPSPNQTSLYFCASTRMGQEREKLFFGSGTQLSVL.

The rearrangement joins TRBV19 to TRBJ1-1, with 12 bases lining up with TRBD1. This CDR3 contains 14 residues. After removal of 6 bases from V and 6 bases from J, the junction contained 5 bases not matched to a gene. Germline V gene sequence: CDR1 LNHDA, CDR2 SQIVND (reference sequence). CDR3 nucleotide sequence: TGTGCCAGTAGGGGACAGGGGGCACCCTCTGAAGCTTTCTTT. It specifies CASRGQGAPSEAFF.

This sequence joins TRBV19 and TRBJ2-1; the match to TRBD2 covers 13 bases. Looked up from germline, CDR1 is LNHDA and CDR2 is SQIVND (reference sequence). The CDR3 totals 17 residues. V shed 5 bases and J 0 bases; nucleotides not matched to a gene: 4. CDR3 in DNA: TGTGCCAGTAGTTGGACTAGCGGGAGTCTCTCCTACAATGAGCAGTTCTTC. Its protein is CASSWTSGSLSYNEQFF.

CDR3 amino acids: CASSSPGGENGYTF. In DNA form, the CDR3 reads TGTGCCAGCAGTTCACCAGGGGGCGAAAATGGCTACACCTTC. The J gene is TRBJ1-2, the V gene TRBV28; TRBD1 aligns across 8 bases. V gave up 4 bases and J gave up 6 bases; unmatched junction bases: 7. The CDR3 contains 14 residues. CDR1 and CDR2 from the germline V gene are MDHEN and SYDVKM.

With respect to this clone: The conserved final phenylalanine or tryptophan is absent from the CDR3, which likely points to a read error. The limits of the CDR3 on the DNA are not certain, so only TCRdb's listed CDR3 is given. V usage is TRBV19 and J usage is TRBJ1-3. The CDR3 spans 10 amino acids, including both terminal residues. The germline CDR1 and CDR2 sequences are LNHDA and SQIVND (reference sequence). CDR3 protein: CASTLWRKKE.

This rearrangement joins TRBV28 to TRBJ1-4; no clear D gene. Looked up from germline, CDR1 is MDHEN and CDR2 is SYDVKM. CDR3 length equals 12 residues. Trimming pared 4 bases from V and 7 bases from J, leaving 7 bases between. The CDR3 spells CASSSYSEKLFF. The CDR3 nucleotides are TGTGCCAGCAGTTCCTACAGTGAAAAACTGTTTTTT.

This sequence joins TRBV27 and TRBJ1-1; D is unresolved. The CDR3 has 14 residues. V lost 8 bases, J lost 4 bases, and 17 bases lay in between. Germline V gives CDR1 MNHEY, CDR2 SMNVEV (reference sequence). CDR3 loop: CASSRSTVGTEAFF. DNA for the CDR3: TGTGCCAGCTCTCGATCAACAGTAGGCACTGAAGCTTTCTTT.

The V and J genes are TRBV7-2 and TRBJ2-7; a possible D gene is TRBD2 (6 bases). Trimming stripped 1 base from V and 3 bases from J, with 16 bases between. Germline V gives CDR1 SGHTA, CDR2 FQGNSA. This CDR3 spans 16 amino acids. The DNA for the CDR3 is TGTGCCAGCAGCTTAGGAGGGCAGGCGGGAAACTACGAGCAGTACTTC. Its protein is CASSLGGQAGNYEQYF.

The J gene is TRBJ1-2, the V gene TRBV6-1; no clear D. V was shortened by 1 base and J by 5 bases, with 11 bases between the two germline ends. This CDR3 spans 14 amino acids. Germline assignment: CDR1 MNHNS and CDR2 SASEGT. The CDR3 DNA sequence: TGTGCCAGCAGTGAAGTTATCACGGTTTATGGCTACACCTTC. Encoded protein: CASSEVITVYGYTF.

CDR3 sequence (DNA): TGCGCCAGCAGCTTGCAGGAGGGCGATGGCTACACCTTC. The encoded protein is CASSLQEGDGYTF. The gene calls are TRBV5-1 and TRBJ1-2; D is uncertain. Trimming removed 1 base at V and 6 bases at J, with 10 bases between. Germline V gene lookup returns CDR1 SGHRS and CDR2 YFSETQ. The CDR3 loop spans 13 amino acids.

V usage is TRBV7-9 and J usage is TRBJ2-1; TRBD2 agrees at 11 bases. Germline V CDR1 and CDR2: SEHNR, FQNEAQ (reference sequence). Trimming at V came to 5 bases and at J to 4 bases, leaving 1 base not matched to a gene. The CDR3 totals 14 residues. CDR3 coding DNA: TGTGCCAGCAGCGCTAGCGGGAGGTACAATGAGCAGTTCTTC. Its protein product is CASSASGRYNEQFF. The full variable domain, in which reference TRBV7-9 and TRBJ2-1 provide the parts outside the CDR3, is DTGVSQNPRHKITKRGQNVTFRCDPISEHNRLYWYRQTLGQGPEFLTYFQNEAQLEKSRLLSDRFSAERPKGSFSTLEIQRTEQGDSAMYLCASSASGRYNEQFFGPGTRLTVL.

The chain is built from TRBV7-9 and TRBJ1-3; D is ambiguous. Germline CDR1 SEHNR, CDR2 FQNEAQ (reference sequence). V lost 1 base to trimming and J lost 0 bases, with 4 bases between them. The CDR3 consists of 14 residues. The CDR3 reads CASSLESSGNTIYF. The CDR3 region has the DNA TGTGCCAGCAGCTTAGAGAGCTCTGGAAACACCATATATTTT.